Below, 3 T cell receptor beta chains from the same sample are listed, as sequenced in a study of OX40 agonist ivuxolimab in advanced cancers. TCRdb keeps only in-frame clones here, not all; method: immunoSEQ multiplex PCR. The sample lists around 80,000 clones; roughly 86% were seen once. The sequencing used CD4+ or CD8+ T cells sorted from blood, collected in a trial of the OX40 agonist ivuxolimab. These receptors were obtained from an adult with an advanced solid tumor such as melanoma, head and neck, liver or kidney cancer.

The genes are TRBV29-1 and TRBJ2-1, with 13 bases aligning to TRBD2. The V gene's germline CDR1 is SQVTM and CDR2 ANQGSEA. The CDR3 is 10 amino acids. Trimming took 6 bases from V and 16 from J; bases not matched to a gene: 3. CDR3 in DNA: TGCAGCGTACTAGCGGGAGGGTTTTTCTTC. It is translated as CSVLAGGFFF.

The rearrangement links TRBV6-5 to TRBJ2-7; 9 bases align to TRBD2. Germline V lookup: CDR1 MNHEY, CDR2 SVGAGI. The CDR3 is 12 residues long. V lost 7 bases and J lost 7; bases outside the gene matches: 5. The CDR3 loop reads CASISGSLEQYF. The CDR3 nucleotides are TGTGCCAGCATTAGCGGGAGTCTTGAGCAGTACTTC.

The rearrangement uses TRBV28 and TRBJ2-7; 9 nucleotides align to TRBD2. V trimming: 4 bases; J trimming: 5 bases; junction bases outside the gene matches: 9. Looked up from germline, CDR1 is MDHEN and CDR2 is SYDVKM. CDR3 length equals 15 residues. CDR3 region: CASSSNSGRIDEQYF. CDR3 nucleotides: TGTGCCAGCAGTTCTAATAGCGGGAGAATCGACGAGCAGTACTTC.